This record concerns one TCR beta chain sequence. The source of the sample is a study of blood T cell repertoires in COVID-19. Trimming pared 3 bases from V and 0 bases from J, leaving 12 bases between. Germline V gene sequence: CDR1 LNHDA, CDR2 SQIVND (reference sequence). The CDR3 is 16 residues long. Profiling relied on immunoSEQ multiplex PCR, and the TCRdb table lists in-frame clones only, not all of them. In the table there are 97,000 or so clones, 87% of which are singletons. The chain carries TRBV19 and TRBJ1-3; weak D call: TRBD1 (6 bases). The clonotype comes from a man aged 45 to 65 with active COVID-19. Sequencing input: peripheral blood. The CDR3: CASSILQGSSGNTIYF. CDR3 coding DNA: TGTGCCAGTAGTATCTTACAGGGTAGCTCTGGAAACACCATATATTTT.